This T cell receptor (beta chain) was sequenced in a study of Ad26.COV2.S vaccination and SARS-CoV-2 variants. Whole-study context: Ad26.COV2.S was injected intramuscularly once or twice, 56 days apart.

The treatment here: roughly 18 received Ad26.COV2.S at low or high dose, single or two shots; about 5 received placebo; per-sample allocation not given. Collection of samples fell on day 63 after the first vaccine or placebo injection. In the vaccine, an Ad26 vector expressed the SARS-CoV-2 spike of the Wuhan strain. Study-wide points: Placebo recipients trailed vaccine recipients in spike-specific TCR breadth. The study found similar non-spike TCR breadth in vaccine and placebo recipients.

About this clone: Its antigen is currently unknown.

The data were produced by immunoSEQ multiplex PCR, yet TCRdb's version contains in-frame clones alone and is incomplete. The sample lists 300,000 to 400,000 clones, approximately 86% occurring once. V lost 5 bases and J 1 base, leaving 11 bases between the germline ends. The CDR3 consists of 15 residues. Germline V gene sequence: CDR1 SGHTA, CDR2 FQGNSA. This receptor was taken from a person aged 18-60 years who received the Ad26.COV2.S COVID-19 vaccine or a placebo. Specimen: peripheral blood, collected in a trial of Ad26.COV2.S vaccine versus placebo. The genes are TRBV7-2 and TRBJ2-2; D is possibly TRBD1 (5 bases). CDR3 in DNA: TGTGCCAGCAGCCCAAGGACAAGGAACACCGGGGAGCTGTTTTTT. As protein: CASSPRTRNTGELFF.